The rows below give T cell receptor beta chains drawn from one sample of a study of blood T cell repertoires in COVID-19. TCRdb keeps only in-frame clones here, not all; method: immunoSEQ multiplex PCR. The sample holds roughly 77,000 clones, around four fifths seen once. The material sequenced was peripheral blood. These receptors all come from a human donor in a cohort sampled during active COVID-19. Both conserved end residues are part of each CDR3. D genes are given only for firm matches. Size tells how often a clone was seen (once, few, many) or the class of an expanded clone, and some rows leave it out.

D	V	size	J	DNA	CDR3
TRBD1	TRBV5-1	NA	TRBJ2-5	TGCGCCAGCAGCTTGGCCGGGACAGGGGGCAAAGAGACCCAGTACTTC	CASSLAGTGGKETQYF
NA	TRBV2	once	TRBJ1-2	TGTGCCAGCAGGGGACACCTTAACTATGGCTACACCTTC	CASRGHLNYGYTF
NA	TRBV7-2	NA	TRBJ2-7	TGTGCCAGCAGCTCGGACAGCTCCTACGAGCAGTACTTC	CASSSDSSYEQYF
TRBD1	TRBV5-1	NA	TRBJ2-7	TGCGCCAGCAGCTTGGGGGACAGGACCTTCTCCTACGAGCAGTACTTC	CASSLGDRTFSYEQYF
TRBD1	TRBV4-1	NA	TRBJ1-3	TGCGCCAGCAGCTCCTTTTACGACAGGGCTGGAAACACCATATATTTT	CASSSFYDRAGNTIYF
TRBD1	TRBV10-3	few	TRBJ2-7	TGTGCCATCAGTGAGCTCGACAGGGGGGTGGAGTACTTC	CAISELDRGVEYF
TRBD2	TRBV5-1	NA	TRBJ2-3	TGCGCCAGCAGCTTACTAGCGGGACCCACAGATACGCAGTATTTT	CASSLLAGPTDTQYF
NA	TRBV4-3	NA	TRBJ2-6	TGCGCCAGCAGCCAAGATCGTTTGGGACACGTACTATTCCTCTCTGGGGCCAACGTCCTGACTTTC	CASSQDRLGHVLFLSGANVLTF
TRBD2	TRBV11-2	NA	TRBJ2-5	TGTGCCAGCAGCCTAGCGGGGGTAGGAGAGACCCAGTACTTC	CASSLAGVGETQYF
TRBD1	TRBV6-2/TRBV6-3	NA	TRBJ2-7	TGTGCCAGCAGTTGGGGACAGGCGCTAGAGCAGTACTTC	CASSWGQALEQYF
TRBD1	TRBV4-3	few	TRBJ1-6	TGCGCCAGCAGCATAAGGAGGACAGGGGGCTCTTACCTATCACCCCTCCACTTT	CASSIRRTGGSYLSPLHF
TRBD2	TRBV5-4	NA	TRBJ2-7	TGTGCCAGCAGCCCTAGCGGGGGGGCTTCCTACGAGCAGTACTTC	CASSPSGGASYEQYF
TRBD1	TRBV7-3	NA	TRBJ1-1	TGTGCCAGCAGCTTCCGGGACAGGGGGAGAAAGTTAGCTTTCTTT	CASSFRDRGRKLAFF
TRBD1	TRBV3-1/TRBV3-2	few	TRBJ2-7	TGTGCCAGCAGCCTGGGACAGGTCGGCCTCGGAAAGCAGTACTTC	CASSLGQVGLGKQYF
NA	TRBV7-9	NA	TRBJ2-2	TGTGCCAGCAGTCTTAACACCGGGGAGCTGTTTTTT	CASSLNTGELFF
TRBD1	TRBV6-2/TRBV6-3	NA	TRBJ1-6	TGTGCCAGCAGTTACCCTCTTACAGGGGCCAATTCACCCCTCCACTTT	CASSYPLTGANSPLHF
NA	TRBV27	NA	TRBJ1-6	TGTGCCAGGGCCTGGGCAGGGCGCTCCTATAATTCACCCCTCCACTTT	CARAWAGRSYNSPLHF
NA	TRBV11-2	NA	TRBJ2-7	TGTGCCAGCAGCTTACTTCCTCGGGGAAGATCCTACGAGCAGTACTTC	CASSLLPRGRSYEQYF
TRBD1	TRBV6-7	few	TRBJ1-6	TGTGCCAGCAGTTACCTGGGCAGGGGGAGATCCTATAATTCACCCCTCCACTTT	CASSYLGRGRSYNSPLHF
NA	TRBV5-4	NA	TRBJ2-7	TGTGCCAGCAGCTCCTATGGACTGGCGGCGGAGCAGTACTTC	CASSSYGLAAEQYF
TRBD1	TRBV5-6	once	TRBJ2-7	TGTGCCAGCAGCTTCCTAGGGACAGGGGGATTCTACGAGCAGTACTTC	CASSFLGTGGFYEQYF
NA	TRBV28	once	TRBJ1-2	TGTGCCAGCAGTTTAACCCAGGGGAGTTTCAACTATGGCTACACCTTC	CASSLTQGSFNYGYTF
TRBD2	TRBV11-3	NA	TRBJ2-5	TGTGCCAGCAGCTTAGAGATGAGCGGGGCCCGGGAGACCCAGTACTTC	CASSLEMSGARETQYF
NA	TRBV5-4	NA	TRBJ2-1	TGTGCCAGCAGCGGAGCCGGCCGGTACAATGAGCAGTTCTTC	CASSGAGRYNEQFF
NA	TRBV28	NA	TRBJ1-4	TGTGCCAGCAGCCTGGGTGAGGGGGCAACTAATGAAAAACTGTTTTTT	CASSLGEGATNEKLFF
TRBD1	TRBV29-1	NA	TRBJ2-4	TGCAGCGTTAGTAACAGGGGTATAGCCAAAAACATTCAGTACTTC	CSVSNRGIAKNIQYF
NA	TRBV2	NA	TRBJ1-2	TGTGCCAGCAGTGAATATCAGGGAATGGGAGGCTACACCTTC	CASSEYQGMGGYTF
NA	TRBV5-1	NA	TRBJ1-6	TGCGCCAGCAGCCAGGTAGGGGGGGCACAGTCACCCCTCCACTTT	CASSQVGGAQSPLHF
NA	TRBV24-1	NA	TRBJ2-3	TGTGCCACCAGTGACTCTTATTTAGATACGCAGTATTTT	CATSDSYLDTQYF
TRBD2	TRBV5-1	NA	TRBJ2-5	TGCGCCAGCAGCTTGCAGGGCGTAGCGGGGGGCCAAGAGACCCAGTACTTC	CASSLQGVAGGQETQYF
NA	TRBV19	NA	TRBJ1-5	TGTGCCAGTAGACATCCAGGCAATCAGCCCCAGCATTTT	CASRHPGNQPQHF
NA	TRBV21-1	NA	TRBJ1-4	TGTGCCAGCAGCACAACAGGGGGATCAACTAATGAAAAACTGTTTTTT	CASSTTGGSTNEKLFF
TRBD2	TRBV3-1/TRBV3-2	NA	TRBJ2-7	TGTGCCAGCAGCCATAGGACTAGCGGTCCCTACGAGCAGTACTTC	CASSHRTSGPYEQYF
TRBD1	TRBV7-2	NA	TRBJ2-5	TGTGCCAGCAGCGCCCCTGAAAGGGGGCAGGGGACCCAGTACTTC	CASSAPERGQGTQYF
NA	TRBV27	few	TRBJ2-7	TGTGCCAGCAGTTTCACAGGGTCCACCTACGAGCAGTACTTC	CASSFTGSTYEQYF
NA	TRBV29-1	NA	TRBJ2-7	TGCAGCGTCGCACGACAGGTCCCCTACGAGCAGTACTTC	CSVARQVPYEQYF
NA	TRBV6-6	NA	TRBJ1-2	TGTGCCAGCCATACTCGATCTAACTATGGCTACACCTTC	CASHTRSNYGYTF
TRBD1	TRBV13	NA	TRBJ2-7	TGTGCCAGCAGCAGGGGTGACAGGGCCACCTACGAGCAGTACTTC	CASSRGDRATYEQYF
NA	TRBV5-6	few	TRBJ2-7	TGTGCCAGCAGCTCGATCGGCGGGGTCTACGAGCAGTACTTC	CASSSIGGVYEQYF
TRBD1	TRBV24-1	NA	TRBJ1-5	TGTGCCACCAGTGACCACCGGACAGGTAGAAATCAGCCCCAGCATTTT	CATSDHRTGRNQPQHF
NA	TRBV30	NA	TRBJ2-4	TGTGCCTGGAGTGCCTTGAACATTCAGTACTTC	CAWSALNIQYF
NA	TRBV19	NA	TRBJ1-6	TGTGCCAGTAGTATACTCCGGGGGGCCTATAATTCACCCCTCCACTTT	CASSILRGAYNSPLHF
NA	TRBV27	NA	TRBJ2-7	TGTGCCAGCAGTACTGGACAGTCATACGAGCAGTACTTC	CASSTGQSYEQYF
TRBD1	TRBV18	NA	TRBJ2-7	TGTGCCAGCTCACCCAGGGGGTACGAGCAGTACTTC	CASSPRGYEQYF
NA	TRBV12-3/TRBV12-4	once	TRBJ2-7	TGTGCCAGCAGTAGTCCGGCCTACGAGCAGTACTTC	CASSSPAYEQYF
NA	TRBV12-3/TRBV12-4	NA	TRBJ2-7	TGTGCCAGCAGTCCTCGACAGTACGAGCAGTACTTC	CASSPRQYEQYF
NA	TRBV19	NA	TRBJ1-4	TGTGCCAGTAGAGAAACAAAGGACAGTCATAATGAAAAACTGTTTTTT	CASRETKDSHNEKLFF
NA	TRBV11-2	NA	TRBJ2-1	TGTGCCAGCAGCTTAGCCCGGGACTTTGAGCAGTTCTTC	CASSLARDFEQFF